These 13 T cell receptor beta chains originate from one sample sequenced in a study of T cell changes during pregnancy in multiple sclerosis. Measured with immunoSEQ multiplex PCR; TCRdb has only the in-frame clones, and not every one. The sample holds about 60,000 clones; roughly 91% are singletons and the top ten take 1% to 1.5%. The sequenced sample was peripheral blood, obtained in the second trimester of pregnancy. The receptors come from a female donor with multiple sclerosis, enrolled in a pregnancy study.

The V call is TRBV6-5, the J call TRBJ1-3; D is undetermined. V was shortened by 4 bases and J by 1 base, with 8 bases between the two germline ends. The germline V gene encodes CDR1 MNHEY and CDR2 SVGAGI. The CDR3 loop spans 14 amino acids. CDR3 coding DNA: TGTGCCAGCAGTTCCATAGTATCTGGAAACACCATATATTTT. Protein product: CASSSIVSGNTIYF.

The chain joins TRBV2 to TRBJ2-2; the match to TRBD1 covers 12 bases. This CDR3 has 17 residues. V lost 3 bases and J lost 7; bases outside the gene matches: 9. In germline, CDR1 is SNHLY, CDR2 FYNNEI. This chain's CDR3 is CASSDLRGQGAGGELFF. CDR3 DNA: TGTGCCAGCAGTGACCTTAGGGGACAGGGGGCCGGCGGGGAGCTGTTTTTT.

The chain employs TRBV28 and TRBJ2-5, with a weak D call TRBD1 (5 bases). This CDR3 comprises 13 residues. Germline V CDR1 and CDR2: MDHEN, SYDVKM. Trimming left V 5 bases short and J 4 bases short, with 11 bases between. As DNA, the CDR3 is TGTGCCAGCAGTGGGGCCCATAGAGAGACCCAGTACTTC. This gives the protein CASSGAHRETQYF. The whole variable domain, filled in from reference TRBV28 and TRBJ2-5, reads DVKVTQSSRYLVKRTGEKVFLECVQDMDHENMFWYRQDPGLGLRLIYFSYDVKMKEKGDIPEGYSVSREKKERFSLILESASTNQTSMYLCASSGAHRETQYFGPGTRLLVL.

The V and J genes are TRBV30 and TRBJ1-2, with unresolved D. The V end was cut by 3 bases, the J end by 4 bases, with 9 bases between. The CDR3 covers 12 residues. Per the germline V gene, CDR1 is GTSNPN and CDR2 is SVGIG (reference sequence). The DNA for the CDR3 is TGTGCCTGGAGCCCCGGGGTCTATGGCTACACCTTC. Residues: CAWSPGVYGYTF.

The rearrangement links TRBV2 to TRBJ2-7; D might be TRBD1 (6 bases). Germline assignment: CDR1 SNHLY and CDR2 FYNNEI. Deletions cut 4 bases from V and 2 bases from J, with 9 bases between. The CDR3 spans 13 residues. DNA of the CDR3: TGTGCCAGCAGTGGGGACACCCCCTACGAGCAGTACTTC. It codes for CASSGDTPYEQYF.

This clone turned up a few times. The CDR3 sequence: CASSQPSGEGTEAFF. For the CDR3, the DNA is TGTGCCAGCAGCCAACCCTCAGGGGAAGGCACTGAAGCTTTCTTT. The V and J genes are TRBV4-2 and TRBJ1-1, with D possibly being TRBD1 (6 bases). V lost 2 bases and J 4 bases, leaving 14 bases between the germline ends. The CDR3 runs to 15 residues. CDR1 is LGHNA, CDR2 YNFKEQ, per germline.

The rearrangement joins TRBV18 to TRBJ2-7, with TRBD1 identical over 9 bases. J lost 4 bases, V lost 6 bases, and 4 bases had no gene match. CDR1 is KGHSH, CDR2 LQKENI, per germline. The CDR3 length is 13 residues. The CDR3 DNA sequence: TGTGCCAGCTCCCGACAGGGGGGATACGAGCAGTACTTC. It is translated as CASSRQGGYEQYF.

The chain has TRBV7-3 and TRBJ2-1, with D possibly being TRBD1 (6 bases). Per the germline V gene, CDR1 is SGHTA and CDR2 is FQGTGA. V was clipped by 6 bases and J by 4 bases, with 13 bases between them. CDR3 length: 14 amino acids. CDR3: CASSSETGYNEQFF. DNA for the CDR3: TGTGCCAGCAGTTCGGAAACAGGGTACAATGAGCAGTTCTTC.

This CDR3 is CASSFLGFGLGNTIYF. For the CDR3, the DNA is TGCGCCAGCAGCTTCCTAGGGTTCGGACTTGGAAACACCATATATTTT. The chain joins TRBV5-1 to TRBJ1-3; D not certain. This CDR3 comprises 16 residues. The V and J ends lost 2 bases and 3 bases respectively, with 15 bases between them. Per the germline V gene, CDR1 is SGHRS and CDR2 is YFSETQ.

V usage is TRBV10-3 and J usage is TRBJ1-2, with a possible D match to TRBD1 (5 bases). This CDR3 is built from 15 residues. V shed 2 bases and J shed 6 bases, with 16 bases lying between them. Looked up from germline, CDR1 is ENHRY and CDR2 is SYGVKD. CDR3 nucleotides: TGTGCCATCAGTGAGGAGGGCAACGGGGGTAATGGCTACACCTTC. It translates to CAISEEGNGGNGYTF.

The count of this clone is one. The rearrangement uses TRBV7-2 and TRBJ1-1; no clear D. Germline V gene sequence: CDR1 SGHTA, CDR2 FQGNSA. The CDR3 runs 13 residues. V gave up 7 bases and J gave up 5 bases, with 14 bases separating them. This CDR3 reads CASNTYTGTEAFF. The CDR3 coding sequence is TGTGCCAGCAATACTTATACGGGGACTGAAGCTTTCTTT.

The chain combines TRBV6-5 with TRBJ1-1; D not certain. The length of the CDR3 is 14 residues. Trimming pared 0 bases from V and 5 bases from J, leaving 10 bases between. From germline, CDR1 is MNHEY and CDR2 SVGAGI. CDR3 sequence: CASSYSTGRTEAFF. The CDR3 DNA follows: TGTGCCAGCAGTTACTCGACTGGGAGGACTGAAGCTTTCTTT.

This chain joins TRBV18 and TRBJ1-4; D possibly corresponds to TRBD1 (6 bases). The CDR3 runs to 18 residues. Germline CDR1 KGHSH, CDR2 LQKENI. Deletions cut 2 bases from V and 0 bases from J, with 16 bases between. For the CDR3, the DNA is TGTGCCAGCTCACCAAGGATGGTTGAGGGGGCAACTAATGAAAAACTGTTTTTT. It yields the protein CASSPRMVEGATNEKLFF.